This T cell receptor (beta chain) was obtained from a study of early T cells in non-severe SARS-CoV-2 infection. As for the study in general: Unsorted whole-blood RNA was sequenced in bulk, leaving chains unpaired. Study conclusions and caveats: The matching step, a VDJdb search, favored anti-spike CD8 responses and missed private and CD4 specificities.

This clonotype was seen ten or more times. Its antigen is still unknown. The library protocol tagged individual cDNA molecules with unique molecular identifiers. TCRdb reprocessed the 5' RACE reads with MiXCR, giving one entry per CDR3 protein. The sample has about 30,000 distinct CDR3 sequences, about 3.9% seen once. Germline V gene data show CDR1 as ENHRY and CDR2 as SYGVKD. The J segment lost 0 bases and the V segment lost 10 bases, leaving 9 bases of the junction unmatched. There are 14 residues in the CDR3. The chain uses TRBV10-3 and TRBJ2-7, with 7 nucleotides matching TRBD1. Material: whole blood. The TCR sequence derives from an adult who was a healthcare worker with PCR-confirmed SARS-CoV-2 infection or an uninfected control (not recorded which). The CDR3 DNA sequence: TGTGCCACGAACCCGACAGGGAGCTCCTACGAGCAGTACTTC. It translates to CATNPTGSSYEQYF.